Below are 3 T cell receptor beta chains sequenced from a single sample in a study of identical twins. From the 5' RACE reads, TCRdb called clonotypes with MiXCR, one entry per CDR3 protein. The table shows under 800,000 distinct CDR3 sequences, with 21% occurring only once. The same sample was also studied in work on T cells expressing NK-cell markers.

What was sequenced was PBMCs. The receptors stem from a woman under 30 in good health.

This clonotype was observed a few times. J is TRBJ1-2 and V is TRBV27; tentative D call: TRBD1 (6 bases). CDR3 length: 15 amino acids. V lost 5 bases and J lost 4, with 17 bases in between. Germline CDR1 is MNHEY and CDR2 is SMNVEV (reference sequence). The CDR3 sequence is CASSVMGGRGYGYTF. DNA of the CDR3: TGTGCCAGCAGTGTCATGGGGGGGCGCGGCTATGGCTACACCTTC.

This chain connects TRBV20-1 to TRBJ2-3; unclear D gene. Germline lookup yields CDR1 DFQATT and CDR2 SNEGSKA (reference sequence). The CDR3 spans 12 residues. Trimming stripped 7 bases from V and 2 bases from J, with 10 bases between. The CDR3 sequence is CSGVPFTDTQYF. CDR3 coding DNA: TGCAGTGGTGTGCCCTTCACAGATACGCAGTATTTT.

This clonotype was seen only a few times. The rearrangement joins TRBV18 to TRBJ2-7; D ambiguous. The germline V and J ends were trimmed by 5 bases and 10 bases, with 12 bases remaining between them. This CDR3 spans 11 amino acids. Germline V gene sequence: CDR1 KGHSH, CDR2 LQKENI. The CDR3 region has the DNA TGTGCCAGCTCAGTCGGCTCGAAACAGTACTTC. It codes for CASSVGSKQYF.